The 31 T cell receptor beta chains listed next were all sequenced from one sample in a study of human T cells and chemical hapten exposure. Each CDR3 protein gets one entry after TCRdb re-called the RACE reads with MiXCR. Here the sample spans around 39,000 distinct CDR3 sequences, around 6.4% being singletons. Stated time point: patch test 1, 2 weeks after DPC sensitization. Treatment meaning: therapeutic diphenylcyclopropenone sensitization with weekly scalp DPC. Total RNA extraction was carried out from unfractionated whole blood. Sequenced here: whole blood, sampled in connection with sensitization to the hapten diphenylcyclopropenone (DPC). These TCRs come from a woman aged 25 to 39 with alopecia areata. Some clones in this sample may be carry-over from other donors' samples.

This clonotype was found many times. This CDR3 reads CASSHGREGYEQYF. CDR3 nucleotide sequence: TGTGCCAGCAGCCATGGCAGGGAGGGTTACGAGCAGTACTTC. The rearrangement uses TRBV4-2 and TRBJ2-7; TRBD2 matches at 7 bases. V was clipped by 3 bases and J by 4 bases; unmatched bases: 6. Germline V gives CDR1 LGHNA, CDR2 YNFKEQ. The CDR3 runs to 14 residues.

This clonotype was counted at least ten times. The V gene is TRBV6-2 or TRBV6-3, the J gene TRBJ1-5; D gene uncertain. Germline V gives CDR1 MNHEY, CDR2 SVGEGT. The CDR3 covers 13 residues. Between the trimmed V and J ends, which lost 4 bases and 7 bases, there was a span of 11 bases. The CDR3 coding sequence is TGTGCCAGCAGTTCGAAGGTTGAACAGCCCCAGCATTTT. Translating it yields CASSSKVEQPQHF.

V is TRBV12-3 or TRBV12-4 and J is TRBJ2-3; 8 bases are a match to TRBD1. J was trimmed by 2 bases and V by 4 bases; bases with no gene match: 8. The CDR3 has 16 amino acids. The CDR3 region has the DNA TGTGCCAGCAGTTACTACAGGGGGTTATACACAGATACGCAGTATTTT. Its protein is CASSYYRGLYTDTQYF.

This clonotype was seen ten or more times. The chain couples TRBV4-2 to TRBJ1-1, with a weak D call TRBD1 (5 bases). Trimming took 1 base from V and 6 from J, leaving 12 bases between them. Per the germline V gene, CDR1 is LGHNA and CDR2 is YNFKEQ. CDR3 length: 14 residues. CDR3 in amino acids: CASSQAGSGPEAFF. The CDR3 region has the DNA TGTGCCAGCAGCCAAGCGGGTTCGGGGCCTGAAGCTTTCTTT.

This clonotype was detected many times. J is TRBJ2-3 and V is TRBV15; 7 bases map to TRBD2. The CDR3 sequence is 16 residues long. From germline, CDR1 is LNHNV and CDR2 YYDKDF (reference sequence). The junction had 7 bases not matched to a gene; V was cut back by 3 bases and J by 1 base. The CDR3 protein is CATSRGRVFGTDTQYF. The CDR3 coding sequence is TGTGCCACCAGCAGGGGGAGGGTATTCGGCACAGATACGCAGTATTTT.

In its sample, this clonotype was seen a few times. This sequence joins TRBV7-2 and TRBJ2-3; 9 bases are shared with TRBD2. The germline gives CDR1 SGHTA, CDR2 FQGNSA. The ends lost 3 bases at V and 4 bases at J; junction bases unmatched: 8. CDR3 length equals 16 residues. CDR3 in amino acids: CASSFASSGVADTQYF. CDR3 in DNA: TGTGCCAGCAGCTTCGCTTCTAGCGGGGTCGCAGATACGCAGTATTTT.

The V call is TRBV29-1, the J call TRBJ2-5; no clear D. The CDR3 contains 12 residues. The V gene's germline CDR1 is SQVTM and CDR2 ANQGSEA. V was pared by 7 bases and J by 7 bases, with 16 bases between. The CDR3 region has the DNA TGCAGCGCCACGGCCCTGTCTGGGACCCAGTACTTC. Its protein is CSATALSGTQYF.

This clonotype was detected ten times or more. This chain links TRBV7-9 with TRBJ2-3, with D unresolved. With 4 bases removed from V and 4 bases from J, the gap between germline ends came to 9 bases. Germline values: CDR1 SEHNR, CDR2 FQNEAQ (reference sequence). The CDR3 contains 13 residues. The CDR3 DNA reads TGTGCCAGCAGCTCCAGTCCGTCAGATACGCAGTATTTT. This gives the protein CASSSSPSDTQYF.

The chain has TRBV6-5 and TRBJ1-2, with 11 nucleotides matching TRBD1. This CDR3 has 15 residues. V lost 1 base and J lost 8; bases outside the gene matches: 6. Germline V lookup: CDR1 MNHEY, CDR2 SVGAGI. The CDR3 DNA follows: TGTGCCAGCAGTTACTTCGGGACAGGGGGGGGAGGCTACACCTTC. Translating it yields CASSYFGTGGGGYTF.

The chain has TRBV4-3 and TRBJ1-4, with D unresolved. V lost 4 bases and J lost 7, with 10 bases in between. This CDR3 has 13 residues. Germline V lookup: CDR1 LGHNA, CDR2 YSLEER. CDR3 residues: CASSRKPSEKLFF. In DNA form, the CDR3 reads TGCGCCAGCAGCCGGAAACCGAGTGAAAAACTGTTTTTT.

The chain couples TRBV7-3 to TRBJ1-3, with D unresolved. The CDR3 runs 16 residues. Germline CDR1 reads SGHTA; CDR2 reads FQGTGA. The V and J ends lost 1 base and 0 bases respectively, with 10 bases between them. The CDR3 DNA reads as TGTGCCAGCAGCTTAAGCGGCGGAAACTCTGGAAACACCATATATTTT. The encoded protein is CASSLSGGNSGNTIYF.

This chain uses TRBV20-1 with TRBJ1-5; D not certain. CDR3 size: 12 residues. Germline V gives CDR1 DFQATT, CDR2 SNEGSKA (reference sequence). V lost 7 bases to trimming and J lost 6 bases, with 13 bases between them. Here the CDR3 reads CSVKAGSQPQHF. In nucleotides, the CDR3 is TGCAGTGTTAAGGCGGGATCTCAGCCCCAGCATTTT.

This clonotype was counted between two and nine times. The J gene is TRBJ1-2, the V gene TRBV24-1, with 7 bases aligning to TRBD1. Germline lookup yields CDR1 KGHDR and CDR2 SFDVKD. This CDR3 has 15 residues. J lost 0 bases, V lost 3 bases, and 3 bases had no gene match. This chain's CDR3 is CATSDGTAANYGYTF. The CDR3 nucleotides read TGTGCCACCAGTGATGGGACAGCTGCTAACTATGGCTACACCTTC.

This clonotype occurred many times. The V call is TRBV6-5, the J call TRBJ2-3; 9 bases are shared with TRBD2. The length of the CDR3 is 14 residues. The J segment lost 7 bases and the V segment lost 5 bases, leaving 7 bases of the junction unmatched. Germline CDR1 reads MNHEY; CDR2 reads SVGAGI. CDR3 protein: CASSLSGGLNTQYF. CDR3 coding DNA: TGTGCCAGCAGTCTTAGCGGGGGACTAAATACGCAGTATTTT.

The chain combines TRBV2 with TRBJ2-1, with D possibly being TRBD2 (6 bases). V was cut by 7 bases and J by 4 bases, with 11 bases left in between. The length of the CDR3 is 13 residues. The V gene's germline CDR1 is SNHLY and CDR2 FYNNEI. The DNA for the CDR3 is TGTGCCAGCACCGGGGGTGGGTACAATGAGCAGTTCTTC. This gives the protein CASTGGGYNEQFF.

CDR3 region: CASSQEAHPGSYNSPLHF. The CDR3 DNA follows: TGCGCCAGCAGCCAAGAAGCACACCCGGGGTCCTATAATTCACCCCTCCACTTT. The chain recombines TRBV4-3 with TRBJ1-6; D gene uncertain. The CDR3 has 18 residues. Germline-derived CDR1 and CDR2 are LGHNA and YSLEER. Trimming removed 0 bases from V and 1 base from J, with 13 bases in between.

V usage is TRBV3-1 and J usage is TRBJ1-1, with a weak D call TRBD1 (5 bases). The CDR3 covers 11 residues. CDR1 is LGHDT and CDR2 is YNNKEL in the germline V gene (reference sequence). Trimming left V 11 bases short and J 3 bases short, with 10 bases between. Here the CDR3 DNA reads TGTGCCGCCGGGGGGTACACTGAAGCTTTCTTT. Its translation is CAAGGYTEAFF.

This clonotype was detected ten times or more. The chain has TRBV20-1 and TRBJ1-6, with a possible D match to TRBD1 (5 bases). This CDR3 is built from 12 residues. With 3 bases removed from V and 7 bases from J, the gap between germline ends came to 7 bases. Germline CDR1 DFQATT, CDR2 SNEGSKA (reference sequence). The CDR3 nucleotides are TGCAGTGCTAGGGGGGGAAATTCACCCCTCCACTTT. This gives the protein CSARGGNSPLHF.

This clonotype was seen repeatedly, ten times or more. This chain links TRBV18 with TRBJ1-4, with D uncertain. CDR1 is KGHSH, CDR2 LQKENI, per germline. CDR3 length: 15 residues. The V gene lost 3 bases and the J gene lost 0 bases, with 8 bases spanning the gap. CDR3 residues: CASSPFHTTNEKLFF. The CDR3 DNA is TGTGCCAGCTCACCCTTCCATACAACTAATGAAAAACTGTTTTTT.

The chain employs TRBV6-2 or TRBV6-3 and TRBJ2-4, with D possibly matching TRBD2 (6 bases). This CDR3 spans 13 amino acids. CDR1 MNHEY and CDR2 SVGEGT come from the germline V gene. V lost 7 bases and J lost 8, with 15 bases in between. CDR3 residues: CASTQAGLDIQYF. The DNA for the CDR3 is TGTGCCAGCACCCAGGCGGGGCTGGACATTCAGTACTTC.

This clonotype was seen at least ten times. The rearrangement links TRBV12-3 or TRBV12-4 to TRBJ2-3, with D uncertain. V was shortened by 2 bases and J by 5 bases, with 5 bases between the two germline ends. The CDR3 covers 12 residues. CDR3 in amino acids: CASSLWGDTQYF. CDR3 coding DNA: TGTGCCAGCAGTTTATGGGGAGATACGCAGTATTTT.

This clonotype came up many times. The V gene is TRBV7-2, the J gene TRBJ2-3; D gene uncertain. Germline V gene sequence: CDR1 SGHTA, CDR2 FQGNSA. Trimming left V 2 bases short and J 4 bases short, with 22 bases between. The CDR3 has 18 residues. This chain's CDR3 is CASSLTGRSGVSADTQYF. CDR3 DNA: TGTGCCAGCAGCTTAACGGGTCGGAGTGGGGTTTCCGCAGATACGCAGTATTTT. Drawing the rest from reference TRBV7-2 and TRBJ2-3, the complete variable domain is GAGVSQSPSNKVTEKGKDVELRCDPISGHTALYWYRQSLGQGLEFLIYFQGNSAPDKSGLPSDRFSAERTGGSVSTLTIQRTQQEDSAVYLCASSLTGRSGVSADTQYFGPGTRLTVL.

Of note for this clonotype: A clone one base away is much larger, so this may be a read error. The V and J genes are TRBV18 and TRBJ1-6; D is ambiguous. Trimming pared 1 base from V and 11 bases from J, leaving 12 bases between. In germline, CDR1 is KGHSH, CDR2 LQKENI. This CDR3 has 14 amino acids. This CDR3 is CASSPQARNPPLHF. As DNA, the CDR3 is TGTGCCAGCTCACCACAGGCCAGGAATCCACCCCTCCACTTT.

The V call is TRBV7-9, the J call TRBJ2-7; 9 bases are a match to TRBD2. CDR1 and CDR2 (germline): SEHNR, FQNEAQ (reference sequence). The CDR3 runs to 13 residues. CDR3 protein: CAFGSGGTYEQYF. CDR3 nucleotide sequence: TGTGCTTTTGGTAGCGGGGGTACCTACGAGCAGTACTTC.

The chain combines TRBV12-3 or TRBV12-4 with TRBJ1-2; tentative D call: TRBD1 (5 bases). The CDR3 sequence is 12 residues long. V was cut by 3 bases and J by 8 bases, with 10 bases left in between. As DNA, the CDR3 is TGTGCCAGCAGTTTCGGTCAGGGAGGCTACACCTTC. Residues: CASSFGQGGYTF.

This clonotype was found a few times. J is TRBJ2-1 and V is TRBV24-1, with a possible D match to TRBD2 (6 bases). V was cut by 3 bases and J by 3 bases, with 8 bases left in between. Germline V lookup: CDR1 KGHDR, CDR2 SFDVKD. The length of the CDR3 is 14 residues. The CDR3, as DNA: TGTGCCACCAGTGATGCCGGGAGCTACAATGAGCAGTTCTTC. This gives the protein CATSDAGSYNEQFF.

The chain has TRBV6-2 or TRBV6-3 and TRBJ1-5; no clear D gene. V gave up 5 bases and J gave up 0 bases, with 11 bases separating them. The V gene's germline CDR1 is MNHEY and CDR2 SVGEGT. The CDR3 is made up of 15 amino acids. The DNA for the CDR3 is TGTGCCAGCAGTCAAAGGACGGATAGCAATCAGCCCCAGCATTTT. Its protein product is CASSQRTDSNQPQHF.

The chain uses TRBV6-5 and TRBJ2-2, with D uncertain. The CDR3 consists of 12 residues. V shed 4 bases and J shed 4 bases, with 4 bases lying between them. Germline V gene lookup returns CDR1 MNHEY and CDR2 SVGAGI. The CDR3 region has the DNA TGTGCCAGCAGTTTCTCCACCGGGGAGCTGTTTTTT. Amino acid sequence: CASSFSTGELFF.

The chain links TRBV4-2 to TRBJ1-1; TRBD1 is a possible D gene (6 bases). V lost 3 bases to trimming and J lost 4 bases, with 12 bases between them. Germline CDR1 is LGHNA and CDR2 is YNFKEQ. CDR3 length: 14 residues. The CDR3 nucleotides are TGTGCCAGCAGCCAGGCACAGGGACGCACTGAAGCTTTCTTT. Its protein product is CASSQAQGRTEAFF.

This clonotype occurred a few times. V usage is TRBV10-3 and J usage is TRBJ1-2; 7 bases map to TRBD1. After removal of 0 bases from V and 8 bases from J, the junction contained 6 bases not matched to a gene. From germline, CDR1 is ENHRY and CDR2 SYGVKD. This CDR3 has 14 amino acids. The CDR3 region is CAISESTGRGGYTF. For the CDR3, the DNA is TGTGCCATCAGTGAGTCGACAGGCAGGGGGGGCTACACCTTC.

This clonotype has a count of ten or more. J is TRBJ2-7 and V is TRBV10-3; the match to TRBD1 covers 10 bases. There are 16 residues in the CDR3. The V and J ends lost 3 bases and 2 bases, in that order; junction bases with no gene match: 7. CDR1 and CDR2 (germline): ENHRY, SYGVKD. The CDR3 spells CAISELDRGDPYEQYF. The CDR3 region has the DNA TGTGCCATCAGTGAATTGGACAGGGGGGACCCCTACGAGCAGTACTTC.